This TCR beta chain stems from a study of graft-versus-host responses after intestinal transplantation. Looking at the study overall: Transplant types were multivisceral, liver-intestinal, or isolated intestinal. All of the recipients had induction that used anti-thymocyte globulin, then tacrolimus and steroids for two to three years. Study-wide results and limits: Graft-donor T cell macrochimerism in patients accompanied high graft-versus-host to host-versus-graft clonal ratios in allografts. GvH clonotypes were identified within recipient marrow, with a subset emerging first in ileum or blood.

The assay was immunoSEQ multiplex PCR, and TCRdb's table has in-frame clones only and misses some. The sample gives about 29,000 clones, just under 95% of which show up once; 0.65% to 0.8% is in the top ten. Germline-derived CDR1 and CDR2 are MGHRA and YSYEKL. The CDR3 totals 14 residues. V lost 1 base, J lost 1 base, and 8 bases lay in between. Regarding this clone: Antigen: not known.

This specimen consisted of PBMCs, obtained just over 65 days after intestinal transplant. The receptor's source is a human patient who received an intestinal transplant, so some T cells may come from the graft donor. This chain uses TRBV4-1 with TRBJ2-7; no clear D gene. In DNA, the CDR3 is TGCGCCAGCAGCCAAGCCCCAGAATCCTACGAGCAGTACTTC. Translating it yields CASSQAPESYEQYF.